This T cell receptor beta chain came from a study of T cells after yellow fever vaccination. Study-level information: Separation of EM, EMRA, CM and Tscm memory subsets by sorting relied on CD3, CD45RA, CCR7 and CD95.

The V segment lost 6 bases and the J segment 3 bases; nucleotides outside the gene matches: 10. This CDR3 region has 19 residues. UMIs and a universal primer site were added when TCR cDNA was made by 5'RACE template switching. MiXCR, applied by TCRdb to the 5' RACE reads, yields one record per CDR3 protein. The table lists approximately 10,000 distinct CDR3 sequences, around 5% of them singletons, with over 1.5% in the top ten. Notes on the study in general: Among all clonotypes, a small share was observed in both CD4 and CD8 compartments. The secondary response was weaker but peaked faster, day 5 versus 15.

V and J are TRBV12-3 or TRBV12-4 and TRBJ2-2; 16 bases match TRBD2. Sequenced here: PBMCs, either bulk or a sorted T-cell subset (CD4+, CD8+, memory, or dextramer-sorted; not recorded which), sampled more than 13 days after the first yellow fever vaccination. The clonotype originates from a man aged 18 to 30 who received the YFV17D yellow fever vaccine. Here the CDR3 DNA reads TGTGCCAGCAGGCCTCCGCCGGGACTAGCGGGGGGGTACACCGGGGAGCTGTTTTTT. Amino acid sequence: CASRPPPGLAGGYTGELFF.